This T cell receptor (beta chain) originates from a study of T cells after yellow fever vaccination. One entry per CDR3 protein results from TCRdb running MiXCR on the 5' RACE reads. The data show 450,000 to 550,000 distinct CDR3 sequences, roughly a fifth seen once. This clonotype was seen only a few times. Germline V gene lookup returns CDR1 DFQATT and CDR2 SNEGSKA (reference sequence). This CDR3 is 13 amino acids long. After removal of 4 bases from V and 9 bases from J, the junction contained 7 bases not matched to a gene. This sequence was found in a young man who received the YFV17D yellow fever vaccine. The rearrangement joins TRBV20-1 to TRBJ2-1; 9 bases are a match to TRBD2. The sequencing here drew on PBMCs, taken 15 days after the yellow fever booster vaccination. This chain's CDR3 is CSAISGSWSEQFF. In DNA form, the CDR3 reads TGCAGTGCTATTAGCGGGAGTTGGAGTGAGCAGTTCTTC.